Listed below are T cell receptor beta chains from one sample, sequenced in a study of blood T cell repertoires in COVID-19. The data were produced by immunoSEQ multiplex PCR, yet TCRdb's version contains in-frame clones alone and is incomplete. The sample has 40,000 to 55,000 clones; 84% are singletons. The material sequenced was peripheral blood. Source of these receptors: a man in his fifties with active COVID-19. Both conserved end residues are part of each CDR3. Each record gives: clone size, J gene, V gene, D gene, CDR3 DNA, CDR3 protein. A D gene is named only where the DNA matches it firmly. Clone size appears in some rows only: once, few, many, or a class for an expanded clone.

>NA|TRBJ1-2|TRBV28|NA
TGTGCCAGCAGCCCGCCGGGGGACTACTATGGCTACACCTTC
CASSPPGDYYGYTF
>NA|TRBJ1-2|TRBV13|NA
TGTGCCAGCATACGGGGATATACTATACACTATGGCTACACCTTC
CASIRGYTIHYGYTF
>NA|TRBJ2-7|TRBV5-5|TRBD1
TGTGCCAGCAGTGGGAGCACGTTGGGACAGTCCTACGAGCAGTACTTC
CASSGSTLGQSYEQYF
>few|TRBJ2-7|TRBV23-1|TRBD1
TGCGCCAGCAGTCAGCCTGACAGGGCGCTAGCCTACGAGCAGTACTTC
CASSQPDRALAYEQYF
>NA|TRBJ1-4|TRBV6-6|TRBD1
TGTGCCAGCAGTTACGGACAGGTTGAAAAACTGTTTTTT
CASSYGQVEKLFF
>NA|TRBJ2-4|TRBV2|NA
TGTGCCAGCAGTGAAGGGAGGGCCAAAAACATTCAGTACTTC
CASSEGRAKNIQYF
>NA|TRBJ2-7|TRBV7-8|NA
TGTGCCAGCAGCCCCCCTGGGACACTCAGTGTCTACGAGCAGTACTTC
CASSPPGTLSVYEQYF
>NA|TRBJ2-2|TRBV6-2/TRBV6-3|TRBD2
TGTGCCAGCAGTCCCGCTGGGAACGGGGGGGCCTCTACCGGGGAGCTGTTTTTT
CASSPAGNGGASTGELFF
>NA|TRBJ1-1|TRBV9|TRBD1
TGTGCCAGCAGCTCCCCGGACAGGGCGGACACTGAAGCTTTCTTT
CASSSPDRADTEAFF
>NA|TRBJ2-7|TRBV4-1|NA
TGCGCCAGCAGTCTCACCGACACCTACGAGCAGTACTTC
CASSLTDTYEQYF
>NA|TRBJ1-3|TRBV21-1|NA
TGTGCCAGCAGCAAAGCGGGACAGGGGGGTGGAAACACCATATATTTT
CASSKAGQGGGNTIYF
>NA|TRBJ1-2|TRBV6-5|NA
TGTGCCAGCAGTTACGAGGCGAACTATGGCTACACCTTC
CASSYEANYGYTF
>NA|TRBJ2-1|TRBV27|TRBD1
TGTGCCAGCAGGGGAGCAGGGGGTGTACACAATGAGCAGTTCTTC
CASRGAGGVHNEQFF
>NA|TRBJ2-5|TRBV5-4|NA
TGTGCCAGCAGCTCCGGGGGTGGCGGAGAGACCCAGTACTTC
CASSSGGGGETQYF
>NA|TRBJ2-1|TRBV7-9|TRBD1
TGTGCCAGCTTCTCCGGGACAGGGGGCTACAATGAGCAGTTCTTC
CASFSGTGGYNEQFF
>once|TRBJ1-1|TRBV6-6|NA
TGTGCCAGCAGCACCCCAGGGGAGGAAGCTTTCTTT
CASSTPGEEAFF
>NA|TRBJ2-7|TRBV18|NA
TGTGCCAGCTCACCCCCCGGTTTTTCCTACGAGCAGTACTTC
CASSPPGFSYEQYF
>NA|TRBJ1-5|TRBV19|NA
TGTGCCAGTAGTATGACAGTATCGGGCAATCAGCCCCAGCATTTT
CASSMTVSGNQPQHF
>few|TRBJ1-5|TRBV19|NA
TGTGCCAGTAGTCCTACAGGGTGGAGCAATCAGCCCCAGCATTTT
CASSPTGWSNQPQHF
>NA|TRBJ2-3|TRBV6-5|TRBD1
TGTGCCAGCAGTAGGGACAGGGTCACGCTAGATACGCAGTATTTT
CASSRDRVTLDTQYF
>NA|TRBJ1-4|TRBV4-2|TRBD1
TGTGCCAGCAGCCAAGGGGGCGGGACAGGGGATGAAAAACTGTTTTTT
CASSQGGGTGDEKLFF
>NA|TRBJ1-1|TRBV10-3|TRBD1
TGTGCCATCAGTGGGGACAGGGGCACTGAAGCTTTCTTT
CAISGDRGTEAFF
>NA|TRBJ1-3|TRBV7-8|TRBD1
TGTGCCAGCAGCTTGGGACAGAGTCTCTCTGGAAACACCATATATTTT
CASSLGQSLSGNTIYF
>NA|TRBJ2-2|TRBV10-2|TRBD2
TGCGCCAGCAGTGAAGTCAGCGGGGGGAATTCCGGGGAGCTGTTTTTT
CASSEVSGGNSGELFF
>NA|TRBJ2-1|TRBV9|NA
TGTGCCAGCAGCGTACAACAGGGTAATGAGCAGTTCTTC
CASSVQQGNEQFF
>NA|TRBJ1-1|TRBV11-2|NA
TGTGCCAGCAGCTTAGGCCGCTCTGGCGGTTTCGCTGAAGCTTTCTTT
CASSLGRSGGFAEAFF
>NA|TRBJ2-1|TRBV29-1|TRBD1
TGCAGCGTTGAGGGACAGGGGGCGAGAAATGAGCAGTTCTTC
CSVEGQGARNEQFF
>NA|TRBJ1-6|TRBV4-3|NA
TGCGCCAGCAGCCAAGATTCAAAGGGAAGCGGCGTTAATTCACCCCTCCACTTT
CASSQDSKGSGVNSPLHF
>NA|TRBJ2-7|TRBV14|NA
TGTGCCAGCAGCCAAGTTTCAGGGCTGAACTACGAGCAGTACTTC
CASSQVSGLNYEQYF
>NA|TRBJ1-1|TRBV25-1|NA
TGTGCCAGCAGTGATACCACCGGGGAGAACACTGAAGCTTTCTTT
CASSDTTGENTEAFF
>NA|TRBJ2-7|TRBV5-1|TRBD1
TGCGCCAGCAGCTGGGACAGGGGTGGTTACGAGCAGTACTTC
CASSWDRGGYEQYF
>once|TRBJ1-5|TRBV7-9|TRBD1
TGTGCCAGCAGCCTTGGACAGGGGACTCAGCCCCAGCATTTT
CASSLGQGTQPQHF
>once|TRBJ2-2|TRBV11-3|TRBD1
TGTGCCAGCAGCTTGGACAGGGGGGGAACCGGGGAGCTGTTTTTT
CASSLDRGGTGELFF
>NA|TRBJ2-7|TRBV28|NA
TGTGCCAGCAGTCGCCCCGACGGGACCTACGAGCAGTACTTC
CASSRPDGTYEQYF
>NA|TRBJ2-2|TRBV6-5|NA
TGTGCCAGCAGTTGGAGGAACGGCGGGGAGCTGTTTTTT
CASSWRNGGELFF
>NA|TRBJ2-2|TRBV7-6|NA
TGTGCCAGCAGCTTAAGGCCGGGGGAGGACACCGGGGAGCTGTTTTTT
CASSLRPGEDTGELFF
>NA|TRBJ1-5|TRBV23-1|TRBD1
TGCGCCAGCACCCAGGGGTGGACAGGGAGACCCTATAGCAATCAGCCCCAGCATTTT
CASTQGWTGRPYSNQPQHF
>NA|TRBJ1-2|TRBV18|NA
TGTGCCAGCTCACCGCCGGGACTGGTCTATGGCTACACCTTC
CASSPPGLVYGYTF
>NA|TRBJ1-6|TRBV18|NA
TGTGCCAGCTCACACACCCAACAGGGCCTCCAAGATTCACCCCTCCACTTT
CASSHTQQGLQDSPLHF
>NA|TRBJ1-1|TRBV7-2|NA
TGTGCCAGCAGCTTAGCGATCCAGGGAGGCACTGAAGCTTTCTTT
CASSLAIQGGTEAFF
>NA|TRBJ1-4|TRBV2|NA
TGTGCCAGCAGGTACAGACCTTCTAATGAAAAACTGTTTTTT
CASRYRPSNEKLFF
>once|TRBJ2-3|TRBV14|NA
TGTGCCAGCAGCCAGACAACCGGTACAGATACGCAGTATTTT
CASSQTTGTDTQYF
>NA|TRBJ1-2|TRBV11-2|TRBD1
TGTGCCAGCAGCTCGAGACTTACAGGGGGCTTCAACTATGGCTACACCTTC
CASSSRLTGGFNYGYTF
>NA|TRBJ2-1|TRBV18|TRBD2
TGTGCCAGCTCAAGCAGGACTAGCGGGGGCGATGAGCAGTTCTTC
CASSSRTSGGDEQFF
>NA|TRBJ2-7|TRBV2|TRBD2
TGTGCCAGCAGGACAGCCAGTATCGGACTAGCGGGCGAGCAGTACTTC
CASRTASIGLAGEQYF
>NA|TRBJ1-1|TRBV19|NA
TGTGCCAGTAGTGTCACAGGGACAAGTGAAGCTTTCTTT
CASSVTGTSEAFF
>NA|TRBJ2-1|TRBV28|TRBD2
TGTGCCAGCAGTTTGGTGGGGGGTAGTAGCGGGTCGTTTTACAATGAGCAGTTCTTC
CASSLVGGSSGSFYNEQFF
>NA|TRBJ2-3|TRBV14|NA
TGTGCCAGCAGCCAAGATACGGGAAGCACAGATACGCAGTATTTT
CASSQDTGSTDTQYF
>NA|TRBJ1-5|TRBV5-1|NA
TGCGCCAGCAGCTTGGAAGAGGGTAGCAATCAGCCCCAGCATTTT
CASSLEEGSNQPQHF
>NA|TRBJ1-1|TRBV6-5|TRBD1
TGTGCCAGCATCCGAGGGACAGGTGAAGCTTTCTTT
CASIRGTGEAFF
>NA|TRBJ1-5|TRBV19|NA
TGTGCCAGTAGTCCCAGGCGAACGACCAGCAATCAGCCCCAGCATTTT
CASSPRRTTSNQPQHF
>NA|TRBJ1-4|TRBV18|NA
TGTGCCAGCTCACCACGCGGGCCGCCTAATGAAAAACTGTTTTTT
CASSPRGPPNEKLFF
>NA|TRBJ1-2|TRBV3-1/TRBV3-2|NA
TGTGCCAGCAGCCAAGATATAAATGGCTACACCTTC
CASSQDINGYTF
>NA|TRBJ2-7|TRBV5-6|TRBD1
TGTGCCAGCAGCTTCGGGACAGGATCCTCCTACGAGCAGTACTTC
CASSFGTGSSYEQYF
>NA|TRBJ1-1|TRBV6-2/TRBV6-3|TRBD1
TGTGCCAGCAGTTACGGTTTCGACAGGGTGAACACTGAAGCTTTCTTT
CASSYGFDRVNTEAFF
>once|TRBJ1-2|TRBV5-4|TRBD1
TGTGCCAGCAGTTACGGGACAGGAGACTATGGCTACACCTTC
CASSYGTGDYGYTF
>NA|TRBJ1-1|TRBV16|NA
TGTGCCAGCAGCCAATTCTCAGCGGGGTTACCTGAAGCTTTCTTT
CASSQFSAGLPEAFF
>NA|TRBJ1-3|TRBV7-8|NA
TGTGCCAGCAGCCCAATCAGGGTCTTAGCTGGAAACACCATATATTTT
CASSPIRVLAGNTIYF
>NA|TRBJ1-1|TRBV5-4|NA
TGTGCCAGCAGCCAGGACAGGAACACTGAAGCTTTCTTT
CASSQDRNTEAFF
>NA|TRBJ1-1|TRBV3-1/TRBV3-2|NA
TGTGCCAGCAGCCAAGATGCAGGTTGGAACACTGAAGCTTTCTTT
CASSQDAGWNTEAFF